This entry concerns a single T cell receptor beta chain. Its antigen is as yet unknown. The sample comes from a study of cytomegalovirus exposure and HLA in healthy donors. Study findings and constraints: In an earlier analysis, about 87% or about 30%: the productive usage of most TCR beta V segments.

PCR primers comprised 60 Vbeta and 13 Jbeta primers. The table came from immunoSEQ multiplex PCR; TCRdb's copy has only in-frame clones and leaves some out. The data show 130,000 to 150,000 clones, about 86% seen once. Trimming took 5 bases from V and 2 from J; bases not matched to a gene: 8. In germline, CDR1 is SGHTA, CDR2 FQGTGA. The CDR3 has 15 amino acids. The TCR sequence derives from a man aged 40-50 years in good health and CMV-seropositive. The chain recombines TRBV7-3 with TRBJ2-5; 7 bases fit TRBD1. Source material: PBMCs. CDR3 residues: CASSPTGQPQETQYF. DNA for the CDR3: TGTGCCAGCAGCCCAACGGGACAGCCACAAGAGACCCAGTACTTC.